The 24 T cell receptor beta chains presented below share a single source sample, sequenced in a study of breast tumors, draining lymph nodes, adjacent tissues. The lymph nodes were axillary draining lymph nodes from breast cancer patients. TCRdb passed the multiplex PCR reads through MiXCR, listing each CDR3 protein once. Altogether over 100,000 distinct CDR3 sequences are present, around 20% being singletons, with the ten largest covering roughly 2.5%. The source material was axillary lymph node tissue. These TCRs come from a female donor with breast cancer. Some clones in this sample may be carry-over from other donors' samples.

This clonotype was seen repeatedly, ten times or more. The rearrangement uses TRBV5-1 and TRBJ2-5; 13 nucleotides line up with TRBD2. Germline V gene data show CDR1 as SGHRS and CDR2 as YFSETQ. There are 18 residues in the CDR3. With V trimmed by 2 bases and J by 5 bases, 12 bases remained unmatched. The CDR3 region is CASSLNLRLAGGWETQYF. As DNA, the CDR3 is TGCGCCAGCAGCTTAAACCTTAGACTAGCGGGAGGCTGGGAGACCCAGTACTTC.

At least ten counts were recorded for this clonotype. This chain joins TRBV20-1 and TRBJ2-5; possibly TRBD1 or TRBD2 for D (5 bases each). V lost 3 bases, J lost 1 base, and 6 bases lay in between. This CDR3 is 12 amino acids long. Germline CDR1 reads DFQATT; CDR2 reads SNEGSKA (reference sequence). Written as DNA, the CDR3 is TGCAGTGCTAGTGGGGGCCAAGAGACCCAGTACTTC. This codes for CSASGGQETQYF.

In regard to this clonotype: Being one base from a much bigger clone, this may be a read error. The V and J genes are TRBV2 and TRBJ2-2, with 7 positions matching TRBD2. CDR3 length: 14 residues. Germline V gene data show CDR1 as SNHLY and CDR2 as FYNNEI. The J segment lost 4 bases and the V segment lost 8 bases, leaving 7 bases of the junction unmatched. The CDR3 DNA is TGTGCCAGCGGTAAAGCGGGAAGCACCGGGGAGCTGTTTTTT. This encodes CASGKAGSTGELFF.

Notes on this clonotype: This may stem from a read error, because a much larger clone lies one nucleotide away. This chain links TRBV5-1 with TRBJ2-2; TRBD2 is a possible D gene (5 bases). CDR3 length equals 16 residues. V was pared by 0 bases and J by 4 bases, with 13 bases between. The V gene's germline CDR1 is SGHRS and CDR2 YFSETQ. CDR3 residues: CASSLAGPSFTGELFF. The CDR3 DNA reads as TGCGCCAGCAGCTTGGCCGGGCCTAGCTTCACCGGGGAGCTGTTTTTT.

This clonotype was found once. Just one base apart from a much larger clone, this may be a read error. The rearrangement links TRBV11-2 to TRBJ1-5, with D uncertain. The V gene's germline CDR1 is SGHAT and CDR2 FQNNGV. The CDR3 runs 13 residues. This chain's CDR3 is CASSLGIGQPQRF. The CDR3 nucleotides read TGTGCCAGCAGCTTAGGGATCGGGCAGCCCCAGCGTTTT.

Only a few counts were recorded for this clonotype. This clone may be a read error of a much larger clone one base away. The V call is TRBV7-7, the J call TRBJ2-1, with a tentative D call TRBD1 (7 bases). CDR3 size: 14 residues. The V gene's germline CDR1 is SSHAT and CDR2 FNYEAQ (reference sequence). The CDR3 protein is CASARGEYLGEQSF. DNA for the CDR3: TGTGCTAGCGCCAGGGGGGAATATTTGGGTGAGCAGTCCTTC.

This clonotype appeared many times. V is TRBV4-1 and J is TRBJ2-3, with D perhaps given as TRBD1 or TRBD2 (5 bases each). The ends were cut back, 4 bases at V and 3 bases at J, with 14 bases in the middle. Germline loops: CDR1 MGHRA, CDR2 YSYEKL. This CDR3 comprises 15 residues. CDR3: CASSPGRTRTDTQYF. The CDR3 DNA follows: TGCGCCAGCAGCCCGGGGCGCACAAGGACAGATACGCAGTATTTT.

This clonotype has ten or more counts. The V and J genes are TRBV2 and TRBJ1-5, with 10 bases lining up with TRBD1. CDR1 is SNHLY, CDR2 FYNNEI, per germline. V lost 6 bases, J lost 6 bases, and 8 bases stayed unmatched. The CDR3 is made up of 15 amino acids. The CDR3 loop is CASSSTGGAGQPQHF. Here the CDR3 DNA reads TGTGCCAGCAGCTCGACAGGGGGCGCGGGTCAGCCCCAGCATTTT.

Ten or more counts support this clonotype. The rearrangement links TRBV3-1 to TRBJ2-1; possibly TRBD1 or TRBD2 for D (5 bases each). The V end was cut by 4 bases, the J end by 4 bases, with 11 bases between. There are 14 residues in the CDR3. The germline V gene encodes CDR1 LGHDT and CDR2 YNNKEL (reference sequence). The CDR3: CASSPFGAYNEQFF. As DNA, the CDR3 is TGTGCCAGCAGCCCTTTCGGGGCTTACAATGAGCAGTTCTTC.

Many counts were recorded for this clonotype. The rearrangement links TRBV11-2 to TRBJ2-5, with D perhaps given as TRBD1 or TRBD2 (6 bases each). Trimming took off 2 bases at V and 4 bases at J, with 8 bases between the two ends. In germline, CDR1 is SGHAT, CDR2 FQNNGV. There are 13 residues in the CDR3. The CDR3 nucleotides are TGTGCCAGCAGCTTAAAGGGGGGAGAGACCCAGTACTTC. Protein: CASSLKGGETQYF.

This clonotype was seen repeatedly, ten times or more. This chain joins TRBV19 and TRBJ2-1; the D is unclear. The CDR3 is 11 amino acids. The V gene lost 8 bases and the J gene lost 9 bases, with 11 bases spanning the gap. Germline V gene data show CDR1 as LNHDA and CDR2 as SQIVND (reference sequence). In nucleotides, the CDR3 is TGTGCCAGTGGGAAGTACGCTGAGCAGTTCTTC. It codes for CASGKYAEQFF.

This clonotype was counted at least ten times. The chain recombines TRBV7-8 with TRBJ2-1; 8 bases are a match to TRBD1. V lost 5 bases and J lost 5; bases outside the gene matches: 5. The CDR3 sequence is 14 residues long. CDR1 SGHVS and CDR2 FQNEAQ come from the germline V gene. CDR3: CASSLDRGHNEQFF. The CDR3 bases are TGTGCCAGCAGCCTAGACAGGGGTCACAATGAGCAGTTCTTC.

With respect to this clonotype: At one of its ends the junction is not consistent with the germline gene, which may arise from a read error. The chain has TRBV7-8 and TRBJ1-2; D might be TRBD1 (5 bases). This CDR3 region has 15 residues. Germline assignment: CDR1 SGHVS and CDR2 FQNEAQ. The CDR3 DNA follows: TGCGCCAGCAGCTTAGGCCTGCACGGGGCCTATGGCTACACCTTC. Amino acids: CASSLGLHGAYGYTF.

As regards this clonotype: A read error may explain this, as a much larger clone is one base away. The chain has TRBV10-3 and TRBJ2-1, with 10 bases lining up with TRBD2. This CDR3 spans 14 amino acids. CDR1 and CDR2 from the germline V gene are ENHRY and SYGVKD. The CDR3 spells CAIRSGRAGNGQFF. As DNA, the CDR3 is TGTGCCATCAGAAGCGGGAGGGCCGGTAATGGGCAGTTCTTC.

At least ten counts were recorded for this clonotype. This chain links TRBV12-3 or TRBV12-4 with TRBJ1-2; TRBD1 is a possible D gene (5 bases). CDR3 size: 13 residues. V was pared by 4 bases and J by 8 bases, with 14 bases between. CDR3 DNA: TGTGCCAGCAGTTGGGACGGGAAAGGGGGCTACACCTTC. Translation: CASSWDGKGGYTF.

This clonotype was seen a few times. The chain links TRBV6-2 or TRBV6-3 to TRBJ2-3; D possibly corresponds to TRBD2 (6 bases). The V gene's germline CDR1 is MNHEY and CDR2 SVGEGT. Trimming cost V 2 bases and J 2 bases, with 14 bases left between them. CDR3 length: 16 residues. The CDR3 DNA sequence: TGTGCCAGCAGTTACAGGCGAGGCGGGGTCACAGATACGCAGTATTTT. This sequence encodes CASSYRRGGVTDTQYF.

Many counts were recorded for this clonotype. V usage is TRBV11-2 and J usage is TRBJ1-2; possibly TRBD1 for D (5 bases). The CDR3 covers 18 residues. Germline-derived CDR1 and CDR2 are SGHAT and FQNNGV. V lost 5 bases to trimming and J lost 4 bases, with 26 bases between them. The CDR3, as DNA: TGTGCCAGCAGCCGGACAACGTCGACAAAGGGGAGCCTCTATGGCTACACCTTC. Translation gives CASSRTTSTKGSLYGYTF.

The genes are TRBV19 and TRBJ2-5, with 13 bases fitting TRBD2. With 8 bases clipped from V and 0 bases from J, the junction kept 6 bases outside the gene matches. In germline, CDR1 is LNHDA, CDR2 SQIVND (reference sequence). This CDR3 comprises 16 residues. Here the CDR3 reads CASSTSGRGDQETQYF. CDR3 nucleotide sequence: TGTGCCAGTTCTACTAGCGGGAGGGGGGACCAAGAGACCCAGTACTTC.

This clonotype was counted at least ten times. The chain combines TRBV6-1 with TRBJ1-5; 8 bases match TRBD1. The CDR3 spans 15 residues. J gave up 4 bases and V 6 bases, and 8 bases lay outside the gene matches. The germline V gene has CDR1 MNHNS and CDR2 SASEGT. Written as DNA, the CDR3 is TGTGCCAGCAGCCCCGGACAGGGTTCGAATCAGCCCCAGCATTTT. Residues: CASSPGQGSNQPQHF.

This clonotype showed up many times. V and J are TRBV6-5 and TRBJ2-7; 8 bases line up with TRBD2. V trimming: 6 bases; J trimming: 2 bases; junction bases outside the gene matches: 9. There are 15 residues in the CDR3. Germline CDR1 MNHEY, CDR2 SVGAGI. CDR3 loop: CASSSWAGGPYEQYF. The CDR3 nucleotides are TGTGCCAGCAGCTCCTGGGCGGGAGGCCCCTACGAGCAGTACTTC.

With regard to this clonotype: With a much larger clone just one base away, this may be a read error. The CDR3 does not end in the conserved phenylalanine or tryptophan, so this is likely a read error. J is TRBJ2-2 and V is TRBV7-8, with 10 bases that match TRBD1. Trimming cost V 1 base and J 4 bases; bases outside gene matches: 3. This CDR3 region has 16 residues. Germline V gene sequence: CDR1 SGHVS, CDR2 FQNEAQ. CDR3 DNA: TGTGCCAGCAGCTTAGAGGGACAGGGGTTCACCGGGGAGCTGTTTGTT. Its translation: CASSLEGQGFTGELFV.

This clonotype was picked up a small number of times. V gene TRBV28 combines with J gene TRBJ1-3; D is uncertain. Germline V gives CDR1 MDHEN, CDR2 SYDVKM. The CDR3 is 14 amino acids. V was cut by 10 bases and J by 3 bases, with 16 bases left in between. The CDR3 reads CATQHGFDGNTIYF. DNA of the CDR3: TGTGCCACTCAGCACGGGTTTGATGGAAACACCATATATTTT.

This clonotype appeared many times. The genes are TRBV7-9 and TRBJ2-1; 13 bases fit TRBD2. The junction had 3 bases not matched to a gene; V was cut back by 4 bases and J by 6 bases. CDR3 length: 15 amino acids. The germline CDR1 and CDR2 sequences are SEHNR and FQNEAQ (reference sequence). For the CDR3, the DNA is TGTGCCAGCAGCTCGCGACTAGCGGGAGGCAATGAGCAGTTCTTC. This encodes CASSSRLAGGNEQFF. Combining the CDR3 with reference TRBV7-9 and TRBJ2-1 gives the whole variable domain DTGVSQNPRHKITKRGQNVTFRCDPISEHNRLYWYRQTLGQGPEFLTYFQNEAQLEKSRLLSDRFSAERPKGSFSTLEIQRTEQGDSAMYLCASSSRLAGGNEQFFGPGTRLTVL.

The rearrangement joins TRBV28 to TRBJ1-2; TRBD1 is a possible D gene (6 bases). V lost 3 bases and J 8 bases, leaving 19 bases between the germline ends. The CDR3 length is 15 residues. Germline CDR1 and CDR2: MDHEN and SYDVKM. CDR3 protein: CASSFPFRGGGGYTF. The CDR3 coding sequence is TGTGCCAGCAGTTTCCCTTTCCGCGGGGGCGGGGGCTACACCTTC.